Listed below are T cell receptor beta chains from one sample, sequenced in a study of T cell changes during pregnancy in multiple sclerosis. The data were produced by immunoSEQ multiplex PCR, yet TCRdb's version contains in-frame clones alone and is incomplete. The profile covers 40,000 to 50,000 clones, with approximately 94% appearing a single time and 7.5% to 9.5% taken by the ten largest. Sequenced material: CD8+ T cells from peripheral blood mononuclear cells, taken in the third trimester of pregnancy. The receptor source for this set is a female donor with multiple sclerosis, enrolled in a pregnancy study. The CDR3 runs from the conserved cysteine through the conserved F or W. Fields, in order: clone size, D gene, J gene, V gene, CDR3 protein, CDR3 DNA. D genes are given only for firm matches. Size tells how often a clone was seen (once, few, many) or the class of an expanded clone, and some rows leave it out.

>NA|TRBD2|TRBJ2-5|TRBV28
CASSPQGREGLETQYF
TGTGCCAGCAGTCCCCAAGGGCGGGAGGGCCTAGAGACCCAGTACTTC
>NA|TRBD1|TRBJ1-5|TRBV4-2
CASSQELGQGAQPQHF
TGTGCCAGCAGCCAAGAGCTGGGACAGGGCGCCCAGCCCCAGCATTTT
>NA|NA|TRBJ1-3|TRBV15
CATSKRGPAGNTIYF
TGTGCCACCAGCAAAAGGGGCCCGGCTGGAAACACCATATATTTT
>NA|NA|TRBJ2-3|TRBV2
CASSQGRADTQYF
TGTGCCAGCAGCCAGGGGCGGGCAGATACGCAGTATTTT
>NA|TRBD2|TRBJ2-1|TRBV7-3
CASSLRGLAGANNEQFF
TGTGCCAGCAGCTTAAGGGGGCTAGCGGGAGCGAACAATGAGCAGTTCTTC
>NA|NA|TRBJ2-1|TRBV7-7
CASSLGQGNSYNEQFF
TGTGCTAGCAGCTTAGGTCAGGGAAACTCCTACAATGAGCAGTTCTTC
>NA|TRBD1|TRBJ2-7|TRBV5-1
CASSEGQGPLYEQYF
TGCGCCAGCAGCGAAGGACAGGGGCCACTCTACGAGCAGTACTTC
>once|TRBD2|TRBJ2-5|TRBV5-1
CASSLAWGGKETQYF
TGCGCCAGCAGCTTGGCCTGGGGGGGAAAAGAGACCCAGTACTTC
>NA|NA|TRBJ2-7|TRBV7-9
CASSLDSLDSEQYF
TGTGCCAGCAGCTTAGACTCCCTGGACTCCGAGCAGTACTTC
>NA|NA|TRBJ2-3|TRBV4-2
CASSQEAGDTQYF
TGTGCCAGCAGCCAAGAGGCCGGGGATACGCAGTATTTT
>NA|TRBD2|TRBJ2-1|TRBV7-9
CASSLGTSGIDEQFF
TGTGCCAGCAGCTTAGGGACTAGCGGGATCGATGAGCAGTTCTTC
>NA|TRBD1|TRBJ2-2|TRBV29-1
CSARQGADTGELFF
TGCAGCGCAAGACAGGGGGCGGACACCGGGGAGCTGTTTTTT
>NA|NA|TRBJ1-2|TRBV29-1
CSVHPPDTF
TGCAGCGTCCATCCCCCGGACACCTTC
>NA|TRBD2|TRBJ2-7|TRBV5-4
CASSSVGGSAYEQYF
TGTGCCAGCAGCTCAGTTGGCGGGAGTGCCTACGAGCAGTACTTC
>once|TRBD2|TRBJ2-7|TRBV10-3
CAISYSGSEQYF
TGTGCCATCAGTTATAGCGGGAGCGAGCAGTACTTC
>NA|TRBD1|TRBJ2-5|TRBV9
CASSASGTGKETQYF
TGTGCCAGCAGCGCCTCCGGGACAGGAAAAGAGACCCAGTACTTC
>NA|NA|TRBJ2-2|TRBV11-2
CASSKTSYTGELFF
TGTGCCAGCAGCAAGACTAGTTACACCGGGGAGCTGTTTTTT
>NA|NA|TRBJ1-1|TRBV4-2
CASSQNQASNTEAFF
TGTGCCAGCAGCCAGAATCAGGCGTCGAACACTGAAGCTTTCTTT
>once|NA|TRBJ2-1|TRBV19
CASGWSSYNEQFF
TGTGCCAGTGGCTGGAGCTCCTACAATGAGCAGTTCTTC
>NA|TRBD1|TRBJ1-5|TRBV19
CASSIWFWGDSKHPSHQPQHF
TGTGCCAGTAGTATTTGGTTTTGGGGGGACAGCAAACACCCTTCGCATCAGCCCCAGCATTTT
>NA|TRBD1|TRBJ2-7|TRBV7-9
CASSFSWTGIYEQYF
TGTGCCAGCAGCTTTTCGTGGACAGGAATCTACGAGCAGTACTTC
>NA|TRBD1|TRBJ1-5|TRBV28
CASIVDRGGNQPQHF
TGTGCCAGCATTGTAGACAGGGGAGGCAATCAGCCCCAGCATTTT
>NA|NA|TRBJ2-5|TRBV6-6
CASSWTGGQETQYF
TGTGCCAGCAGTTGGACCGGGGGCCAAGAGACCCAGTACTTC
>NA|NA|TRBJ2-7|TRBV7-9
CASSLAYRDEQYF
TGTGCCAGCAGCTTAGCCTACAGGGACGAGCAGTACTTC
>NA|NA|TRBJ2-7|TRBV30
CAWSTGIGNYEQYF
TGTGCCTGGAGTACCGGGATAGGGAACTACGAGCAGTACTTC
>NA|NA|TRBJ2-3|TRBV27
CASRRRLTDTQYF
TGTGCCAGCAGGCGGCGTCTCACAGATACGCAGTATTTT
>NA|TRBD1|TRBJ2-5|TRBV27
CASSDKQGYVETQYF
TGTGCCAGCAGTGATAAACAGGGGTACGTCGAGACCCAGTACTTC
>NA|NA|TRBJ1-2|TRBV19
CASSIAMNREGLNGYTF
TGTGCCAGTAGTATAGCCATGAACAGGGAGGGCCTGAATGGCTACACCTTC
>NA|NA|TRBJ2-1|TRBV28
CASSFKGLGGPLRGQFEQFF
TGTGCCAGCAGTTTCAAAGGGCTGGGGGGGCCCTTACGAGGCCAATTTGAGCAGTTCTTC
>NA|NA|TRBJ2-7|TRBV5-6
CASSLRTVEQYF
TGTGCCAGCAGCTTGAGGACAGTCGAGCAGTACTTC
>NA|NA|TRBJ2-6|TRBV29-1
CSVEERRISSGANVLTF
TGCAGCGTTGAAGAACGGAGGATTAGCTCTGGGGCCAACGTCCTGACTTTC
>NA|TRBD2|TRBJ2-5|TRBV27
CASGDYQETQYF
TGTGCCAGCGGGGACTATCAAGAGACCCAGTACTTC
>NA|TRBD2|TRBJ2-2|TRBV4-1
CASSQLAAGELFF
TGCGCCAGCAGCCAGCTAGCGGCCGGGGAGCTGTTTTTT
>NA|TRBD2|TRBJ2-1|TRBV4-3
CASKVGKAGAKDEQFF
TGCGCCAGCAAGGTTGGTAAAGCGGGAGCCAAGGATGAGCAGTTCTTC